Below, 31 T cell receptor beta chains from the same sample are listed, as sequenced in a study of a mutant IDH1 vaccine in newly diagnosed glioma (dated by TCRdb to about 2021). The time point label, as the study defines it: week 35, safety follow-up. Every vaccine dose consisted of 300 ug of a 20-mer mutant IDH1 peptide in Montanide, administered subcutaneously together with topical imiquimod. The antigens for these receptors are not known. Library preparation was by the immunoSEQ multiplex PCR assay. In its TCRdb copy, this immuneACCESS table keeps in-frame sequences only and misses some clones. Where compared with another copy, unresolved V genes explain less than half of these, and the others have no known cause. In this sample the table shows some 61,000 clones, roughly 83% of which occur a single time. The top ten clones comprise over 9.5% of the sample. The sample here was PBMCs, taken from a glioma patient whose treatment included an IDH1 peptide vaccine. The receptors stem from a young man with glioma.

The gene calls are TRBV30 and TRBJ1-2; D gene unclear. Germline V gene lookup returns CDR1 GTSNPN and CDR2 SVGIG (reference sequence). The CDR3 has 13 residues. Trimming removed 1 base from V and 5 bases from J, with 11 bases in between. The CDR3 DNA is TGTGCCTGGAGTGGAGTTGGAGGGTATGGCTACACCTTC. Protein product: CAWSGVGGYGYTF.

V gene TRBV2 combines with J gene TRBJ2-7, with 14 bases aligning to TRBD2. Per the germline V gene, CDR1 is SNHLY and CDR2 is FYNNEI. This CDR3 has 18 amino acids. The junction had 16 bases not matched to a gene; V was cut back by 7 bases and J by 5 bases. The CDR3 nucleotides read TGTGCCAGCACGAAACTCAGACTAGCGGGGGGGCCAATTCACGAGCAGTACTTC. Encoded protein: CASTKLRLAGGPIHEQYF.

V usage is TRBV5-4 and J usage is TRBJ1-1; 7 bases fit TRBD1. The CDR3 extends over 14 amino acids. Germline CDR1 is SGHNT and CDR2 is YYREEE (reference sequence). V shed 0 bases, J shed 5 bases, and the junction held 4 bases outside the gene matches. CDR3 nucleotides: TGTGCCAGCAGCTTGGACAGGGGTCGAACTGAAGCTTTCTTT. Its translation is CASSLDRGRTEAFF. The full variable domain, rest sourced from reference TRBV5-4 and TRBJ1-1, is ETGVTQSPTHLIKTRGQQVTLRCSSQSGHNTVSWYQQALGQGPQFIFQYYREEENGRGNFPPRFSGLQFPNYSSELNVNALELDDSALYLCASSLDRGRTEAFFGQGTRLTVV.

The V gene is TRBV6-1, the J gene TRBJ1-1; D is unclear. CDR1 is MNHNS and CDR2 is SASEGT in the germline V gene. Trimming cost V 7 bases and J 0 bases, with 12 bases left between them. This CDR3 is 14 amino acids long. In DNA, the CDR3 is TGTGCCAGCAATACTCGGAGGTTGAACACTGAAGCTTTCTTT. As protein: CASNTRRLNTEAFF.

With respect to this clone: The CDR3 does not end in the conserved phenylalanine or tryptophan, so this is likely a read error. The chain recombines TRBV30 with TRBJ1-6; 7 positions agree with TRBD1. The V gene end was trimmed by 6 bases and the J gene end by 9 bases; junction bases not matched to a gene: 5. This CDR3 contains 12 residues. Germline V lookup: CDR1 GTSNPN, CDR2 SVGIG (reference sequence). In DNA, the CDR3 is TGTGCCTGCGACAGGGAATCTTCACCCCTCCACCTT. Its translation is CACDRESSPLHL.

The chain combines TRBV5-8 with TRBJ1-2; maybe TRBD1 (5 bases). This CDR3 has 16 residues. In germline, CDR1 is SGHTS, CDR2 YDEGEE. The V end was cut by 4 bases, the J end by 1 base, with 17 bases between. The CDR3 DNA reads TGTGCCAGCAGCCCGAGAAAGGGGTCCTATAACTATGGCTACACCTTC. It is translated as CASSPRKGSYNYGYTF.

The chain uses TRBV6-6 and TRBJ1-3; a weak D match, TRBD1 (6 bases). This CDR3 comprises 15 residues. With 6 bases removed from V and 3 bases from J, the gap between germline ends came to 15 bases. The germline gives CDR1 MNHNY, CDR2 SVGAGI (reference sequence). CDR3 residues: CASRPTGRRGNTIYF. The DNA of the CDR3 is TGTGCCAGCAGACCCACAGGGAGGCGTGGAAACACCATATATTTT.

The chain joins TRBV4-3 to TRBJ2-1; 9 bases agree with TRBD2. Looked up from germline, CDR1 is LGHNA and CDR2 is YSLEER. The CDR3 is 18 residues long. The J segment lost 8 bases and the V segment lost 1 base, leaving 15 bases of the junction unmatched. CDR3 sequence: CASSQANSGTSFGYEQFF. DNA of the CDR3: TGCGCCAGCAGCCAAGCTAATTCAGGGACTAGCTTTGGTTATGAGCAGTTCTTC.

V usage is TRBV7-6 and J usage is TRBJ1-1, with 8 bases aligning to TRBD1. After removal of 0 bases from V and 8 bases from J, the junction contained 5 bases not matched to a gene. CDR1 is SGHVS and CDR2 is FNYEAQ in the germline V gene. The CDR3 length is 14 residues. CDR3 sequence: CASSLAGQGAEAFF. CDR3 in DNA: TGTGCCAGCAGCTTAGCGGGCCAGGGGGCCGAAGCTTTCTTT.

The chain is built from TRBV5-6 and TRBJ1-1; 7 positions match TRBD1. V gave up 4 bases and J gave up 5 bases; unmatched junction bases: 11. Germline CDR1 and CDR2: SGHDT and YYEEEE. This CDR3 spans 15 amino acids. The CDR3 sequence is CASSGRGGRRTEAFF. In DNA form, the CDR3 reads TGTGCCAGCAGCGGCCGAGGGGGCCGTAGAACTGAAGCTTTCTTT.

The chain employs TRBV5-1 and TRBJ2-2, with TRBD1 matching over 7 bases. V shed 4 bases and J 5 bases; nucleotides not matched to a gene: 11. Germline assignment: CDR1 SGHRS and CDR2 YFSETQ. The CDR3 extends over 16 amino acids. The CDR3 is CASSPRGTETTGELFF. CDR3 nucleotides: TGCGCCAGCAGCCCTAGAGGGACAGAAACAACCGGGGAGCTGTTTTTT.

Here the CDR3 DNA reads TGTGCCAGCAGTGGGACAGGGCTCTCTGGAAACACCATATATTTT. Translating it yields CASSGTGLSGNTIYF. The chain employs TRBV27 and TRBJ1-3, with 9 bases aligning to TRBD1. V shed 5 bases, J shed 0 bases, and the junction held 2 bases outside the gene matches. The CDR3 spans 15 residues. Germline CDR1 and CDR2: MNHEY and SMNVEV (reference sequence).

This clone showed up just once. CDR3 amino acids: CASRVQGDANTGELFF. Here the CDR3 DNA reads TGTGCCAGCAGAGTTCAGGGGGATGCGAACACCGGGGAGCTGTTTTTT. This chain links TRBV9 with TRBJ2-2, with TRBD1 matching 7 bases. The CDR3 has 16 residues. V gave up 5 bases and J gave up 0 bases; unmatched junction bases: 7. CDR1 SGDLS and CDR2 YYNGEE come from the germline V gene.

The V call is TRBV6-1, the J call TRBJ2-4, with D perhaps being TRBD1 or TRBD2 (5 bases each). Germline CDR1 MNHNS, CDR2 SASEGT. The CDR3 contains 18 residues. Trimming shortened V by 3 bases and J by 1 base, and 19 bases separated the two germline ends. CDR3 bases: TGTGCCAGCAGTGATTCCGGGACCTCGTTATGGGCCAAAAACATTCAGTACTTC. The encoded protein is CASSDSGTSLWAKNIQYF.

The chain carries TRBV6-4 and TRBJ2-3, with D perhaps matching TRBD2 (6 bases). The V end was cut by 3 bases, the J end by 0 bases, with 10 bases between. The CDR3 covers 15 residues. Germline V gives CDR1 MRHNA, CDR2 SNTAGT. As DNA, the CDR3 is TGTGCCAGCAGTGAAGGCGGGGCCAGCACAGATACGCAGTATTTT. Translation gives CASSEGGASTDTQYF.

This chain joins TRBV27 and TRBJ2-7, with D possibly matching TRBD2 (6 bases). Germline V gene lookup returns CDR1 MNHEY and CDR2 SMNVEV (reference sequence). The ends were cut back, 2 bases at V and 1 base at J, with 15 bases in the middle. The CDR3 length is 16 residues. The CDR3 loop reads CASSLRAGRGSYEQYF. In DNA form, the CDR3 reads TGTGCCAGCAGTTTAAGGGCGGGAAGGGGTTCCTACGAGCAGTACTTC.

In this sample, this clone turned up a few times. The chain has TRBV4-1 and TRBJ1-5; no clear D gene. The CDR3 totals 16 residues. Germline V gene data show CDR1 as MGHRA and CDR2 as YSYEKL. V was pared by 4 bases and J by 6 bases, with 19 bases between. CDR3 sequence reads: CASSPWAGMGGQPQHF. The CDR3 nucleotides read TGCGCCAGCAGCCCTTGGGCGGGGATGGGAGGTCAGCCCCAGCATTTT.

The gene calls are TRBV7-2 and TRBJ2-6; no firm D call. This CDR3 has 13 amino acids. Germline values: CDR1 SGHTA, CDR2 FQGNSA. V lost 8 bases and J lost 4, with 9 bases in between. The CDR3 bases are TGTGCCAGCCAAATTCGGGGGGCCAACGTCCTGACTTTC. Amino acid sequence: CASQIRGANVLTF.

In its sample, this clone was seen once. V and J are TRBV27 and TRBJ1-2; D is perhaps TRBD1 (5 bases). Germline V gene lookup returns CDR1 MNHEY and CDR2 SMNVEV (reference sequence). The CDR3 consists of 13 residues. V dropped 2 bases and J dropped 8 bases, with 12 bases sitting between them. Here the CDR3 reads CASSLVGTVGYTF. CDR3 DNA: TGTGCCAGCAGTTTAGTCGGGACGGTCGGCTACACCTTC.

The rearrangement joins TRBV7-3 to TRBJ1-2; D unresolved. This CDR3 has 15 residues. The ends were cut back, 6 bases at V and 2 bases at J, with 16 bases in the middle. Germline V gene data show CDR1 as SGHTA and CDR2 as FQGTGA. The CDR3 reads CASSIDRGGNYGYTF. In nucleotides, the CDR3 is TGTGCCAGCAGTATCGACCGAGGAGGGAACTATGGCTACACCTTC.

V and J are TRBV2 and TRBJ2-1, with 9 bases matching TRBD1. The CDR3 extends over 16 amino acids. V dropped 4 bases and J dropped 8; count of bases not matched to a gene: 12. Germline-derived CDR1 and CDR2 are SNHLY and FYNNEI. The DNA of the CDR3 is TGTGCCAGCAGTGCTTCCGGGACAGGGTACTCCTATGAGCAGTTCTTC. Translating gives CASSASGTGYSYEQFF.

The genes are TRBV9 and TRBJ2-2, with 10 bases identical to TRBD2. In germline, CDR1 is SGDLS, CDR2 YYNGEE. The CDR3 extends over 15 amino acids. V gave up 3 bases and J gave up 6 bases; unmatched junction bases: 5. CDR3 DNA sequence: TGTGCCAGCAGCGCCGGCGGACTAGCGGCCGGGGAGCTGTTTTTT. Residues: CASSAGGLAAGELFF.

This clone was counted only a few times. The chain combines TRBV5-6 with TRBJ1-1; D not resolved. Germline lookup yields CDR1 SGHDT and CDR2 YYEEEE. Trimming pared 1 base from V and 1 base from J, leaving 5 bases between. This CDR3 is built from 13 residues. In nucleotides, the CDR3 is TGTGCCAGCAGCTTGCGGAGGAACACTGAAGCTTTCTTT. The encoded protein is CASSLRRNTEAFF.

The chain employs TRBV19 and TRBJ2-2; D may correspond to TRBD1 or TRBD2 (5 bases each). CDR1 LNHDA and CDR2 SQIVND come from the germline V gene (reference sequence). The CDR3 is made up of 13 amino acids. The ends were cut back, 6 bases at V and 6 bases at J, with 11 bases in the middle. CDR3 DNA sequence: TGTGCCAGTAGGATAATGGGGGCCGGGGAGCTGTTTTTT. This translates into CASRIMGAGELFF.

V usage is TRBV6-5 and J usage is TRBJ1-2; D is ambiguous. Trimming removed 6 bases at V and 8 bases at J, with 13 bases between. The CDR3 totals 12 residues. Germline CDR1 MNHEY, CDR2 SVGAGI. CDR3 loop: CASSFGPTGYTF. The CDR3 coding sequence is TGTGCCAGCAGCTTCGGGCCCACCGGCTACACCTTC.

This clone was detected a few times. The V call is TRBV13, the J call TRBJ1-4, with 9 bases aligning to TRBD1. Germline CDR1 reads PRHDT; CDR2 reads FYEKMQ (reference sequence). The junction had 4 bases not matched to a gene; V was cut back by 5 bases and J by 6 bases. This CDR3 contains 14 residues. The CDR3, as DNA: TGTGCCAGCAGCGGACAGGGGAAGGATGAAAAACTGTTTTTT. This sequence encodes CASSGQGKDEKLFF.

This clone has ten or more counts. The V call is TRBV9, the J call TRBJ1-4, with D perhaps TRBD1 (6 bases). The CDR3 sequence is 14 residues long. With 0 bases removed from V and 8 bases from J, the gap between germline ends came to 11 bases. Germline V gives CDR1 SGDLS, CDR2 YYNGEE. This chain's CDR3 is CASSVDWTAEKLFF. DNA of the CDR3: TGTGCCAGCAGCGTAGATTGGACAGCAGAAAAACTGTTTTTT.

This chain links TRBV6-6 with TRBJ1-4, with TRBD1 as a possible D gene (6 bases). V lost 2 bases and J 3 bases, leaving 10 bases between the germline ends. The germline gives CDR1 MNHNY, CDR2 SVGAGI (reference sequence). The CDR3 totals 15 residues. The CDR3: CASSYMGGSNEKLFF. CDR3 sequence (DNA): TGTGCCAGCAGTTACATGGGGGGCTCTAATGAAAAACTGTTTTTT.

The genes are TRBV5-6 and TRBJ2-3; the D call may be TRBD1 or TRBD2 (6 bases each). The V end lost 4 bases, the J end lost 4 bases, and 22 bases lay between the germline ends. The CDR3 is 17 residues long. Germline V gene lookup returns CDR1 SGHDT and CDR2 YYEEEE. CDR3 nucleotides: TGTGCCAGCAGCGTGCGTGTGGGGGGCCTGGGGGCAGATACGCAGTATTTT. Its translation: CASSVRVGGLGADTQYF.

The chain recombines TRBV25-1 with TRBJ1-2, with TRBD1 identical over 9 bases. V dropped 0 bases and J dropped 7; count of bases not matched to a gene: 15. The CDR3 loop spans 18 amino acids. The germline gives CDR1 MGHDK, CDR2 SYGVNS. CDR3 DNA sequence: TGTGCCAGCAGTGAATATATTCGAGGGACAGGGCTATCAGGTGGCTACACCTTC. Protein: CASSEYIRGTGLSGGYTF.

A single count supports this clone. The genes are TRBV7-9 and TRBJ1-1, with unresolved D. CDR1 SEHNR and CDR2 FQNEAQ come from the germline V gene (reference sequence). The CDR3 runs to 13 residues. V dropped 1 base and J dropped 3 bases, with 6 bases sitting between them. DNA for the CDR3: TGTGCCAGCAGCTTAGGTTCGCACACTGAAGCTTTCTTT. Protein product: CASSLGSHTEAFF.